This entry lists 6 T cell receptor beta chains sequenced from one sample in a study of monozygotic twins with inflammatory bowel disease (dated by TCRdb to 2018 to 2020). The receptor library was made with 5' RACE. Sequenced using an Illumina HiSeq 2500. TCRdb reprocessed the reads; each CDR3 protein sequence makes one entry, and DNA is unavailable. The sample's table covers over 350,000 distinct CDR3 sequences. The ten largest clones capture about 2.5% of the sample. The sequencing sample was made of blood. These receptors originate from a human donor with ulcerative colitis or Crohn's disease, or a healthy co-twin of an affected twin (not recorded which).

J is TRBJ2-5 and V is TRBV30; as DNA is missing, the TRBD1 call by TCRdb cannot be tested. CDR1 is GTSNPN and CDR2 is SVGIG in the germline V gene (reference sequence). CDR3 length: 14 amino acids. The CDR3 region is CAWSSKIGRETQYF.

The V and J genes are TRBV30 and TRBJ1-2; no DNA is available, so the TRBD1 call from TCRdb remains unchecked. From germline, CDR1 is GTSNPN and CDR2 SVGIG (reference sequence). The CDR3 has 14 amino acids. The CDR3 spells CAWSPGGVLYGYTF.

The chain couples TRBV11-2 to TRBJ1-2. Germline CDR1 reads SGHAT; CDR2 reads FQNNGV. This CDR3 has 14 residues. The CDR3 sequence is CASSLARTFYGYTF. The variable domain in full, with the rest retrieved from reference TRBV11-2 and TRBJ1-2, is EAGVAQSPRYKIIEKRQSVAFWCNPISGHATLYWYQQILGQGPKLLIQFQNNGVVDDSQLPKDRFSAERLKGVDSTLKIQPAKLEDSAVYLCASSLARTFYGYTFGSGTRLTVV.

The V gene is TRBV7-8, the J gene TRBJ2-6; TCRdb designates TRBD2, a call that cannot be tested without DNA. From germline, CDR1 is SGHVS and CDR2 FQNEAQ. The CDR3 runs to 15 residues. CDR3: CASSAAGRGANVLTF. The full variable domain, rest sourced from reference TRBV7-8 and TRBJ2-6, is GAGVSQSPRYKVAKRGQDVALRCDPISGHVSLFWYQQALGQGPEFLTYFQNEAQLDKSGLPSDRFFAERPEGSVSTLKIQRTQQEDSAVYLCASSAAGRGANVLTFGAGSRLTVL.

The chain uses TRBV29-1 and TRBJ1-5; TCRdb selects TRBD1, and the lack of DNA leaves this call unchecked. This CDR3 comprises 13 residues. The germline gives CDR1 SQVTM, CDR2 ANQGSEA. The CDR3 loop is CSVRDSPNQPQHF.

The chain combines TRBV7-3 with TRBJ2-1; TCRdb lists TRBD2, though no DNA is available to test this call. Germline assignment: CDR1 SGHTA and CDR2 FQGTGA. This CDR3 region has 13 residues. This CDR3 is CASSSSGAYEQFF.